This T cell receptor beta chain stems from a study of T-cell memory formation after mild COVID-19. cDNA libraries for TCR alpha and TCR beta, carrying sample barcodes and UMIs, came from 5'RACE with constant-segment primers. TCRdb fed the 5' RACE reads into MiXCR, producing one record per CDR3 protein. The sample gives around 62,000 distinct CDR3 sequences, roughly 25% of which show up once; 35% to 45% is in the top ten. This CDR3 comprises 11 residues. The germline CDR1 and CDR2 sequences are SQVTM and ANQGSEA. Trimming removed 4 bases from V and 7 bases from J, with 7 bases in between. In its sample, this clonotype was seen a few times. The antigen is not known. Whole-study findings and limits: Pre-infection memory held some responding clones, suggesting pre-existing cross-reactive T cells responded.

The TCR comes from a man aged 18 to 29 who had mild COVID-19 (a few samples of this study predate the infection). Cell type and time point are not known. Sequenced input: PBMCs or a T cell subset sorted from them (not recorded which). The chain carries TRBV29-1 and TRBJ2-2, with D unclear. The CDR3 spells CSVAKFGELFF. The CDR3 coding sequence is TGCAGCGTTGCAAAGTTCGGGGAGCTGTTTTTT.